This entry describes one T cell receptor (beta chain). The germline V gene encodes CDR1 MNHEY and CDR2 SVGAGI. Trimming removed 6 bases from V and 7 bases from J, with 12 bases in between. The length of the CDR3 is 12 residues. This sample is drawn from a study of shared clonotypes between healthy human individuals. Repertoires were generated with immunoSEQ multiplex PCR, while TCRdb's copy carries only in-frame clones and drops some. The table has a few million clones, around 90% seen once. Sequenced material: naive CD4+ T cells from PBMCs. Subset noted: CD45RA+ positively selected. This clonotype was obtained from a man aged 18-30 years in good health. Some clones in this sample may be carry-over from other donors' samples. The chain joins TRBV6-5 to TRBJ1-1; D is perhaps TRBD1 (6 bases). CDR3 DNA sequence: TGTGCCAGCAGGAACCCACAGGGTGAAGCTTTCTTT. The encoded protein is CASRNPQGEAFF.